This T cell receptor beta chain was documented in a study of blood T cell repertoires in COVID-19. Turning to the study itself: From the United States, Italy and Spain came samples of acute and convalescent COVID-19. PBMCs, B-cell-depleted T cells, or T cells were the source of the cDNA or gDNA that made up the material.

There are 16 residues in the CDR3. V lost 4 bases to trimming and J lost 3 bases, with 18 bases between them. This clone showed up just a few times. Authors' methods: Amplified reference gene primers provided the basis for estimating nucleated cell counts. TCRdb's table, derived via immunoSEQ multiplex PCR, lists solely in-frame clones and lacks some. That table supplies the V and J calls and clone size; D and trimming were determined from the DNA. There are some 120,000 clones in the sample; about nine tenths occur only once, and around 3.7% lies in the top ten. This clonotype was sampled from a man between 45 and 60 years old with active COVID-19. The J gene is TRBJ1-1, the V gene TRBV23-1; tentatively, D is TRBD1 (6 bases). TRBV23-1 is an ORF; its function is uncertain. Sample: peripheral blood. Here the CDR3 reads CASSRPKLYRDTEAFF. In nucleotides, the CDR3 is TGCGCCAGCAGTCGCCCGAAGTTATACAGGGACACTGAAGCTTTCTTT.